This T cell receptor (beta chain) came from a study of T cell repertoires in cytomegalovirus infection. TCRdb ran MiXCR on the reads and lists one entry per CDR3 protein. Here the sample spans 150,000 or so distinct CDR3 sequences, approximately 17% being singletons. Findings and limits, study-wide: Clonotype analysis showed dominance of the ex vivo response by HLA-C-restricted CMV-specific TCR beta clonotypes.

This clonotype was found a few times. Its antigen is not identified. In germline, CDR1 is SQVTM, CDR2 ANQGSEA. This CDR3 is built from 12 residues. V lost 4 bases to trimming and J lost 4 bases, with 10 bases between them. The material sequenced was CD8+ T cells from PBMCs. The sequence derives from a human donor in good health (CMV status not recorded). Some clones in this sample may be carry-over from other donors' samples. This chain uses TRBV29-1 with TRBJ1-2; TRBD1 might be the D (6 bases). The chain's CDR3 is CSVATGIYGYTF. CDR3 sequence (DNA): TGCAGCGTTGCTACAGGGATCTATGGCTACACCTTC.